A single sample gave rise to the 2 T cell receptor beta chains below, sequenced in a study of beta chain features in type 1 diabetes. Regarding the study as a whole: Researchers report that Type 1 diabetes patients had moderately but significantly shorter TCRB CDR3s across all four CD4+ subsets.

All of the isolated RNA was reverse transcribed, so expressed TCRB transcripts were sequenced. TCRdb keeps only in-frame clones here, not all; method: immunoSEQ multiplex PCR. The sample comprises approximately 170,000 clones, roughly 60% of which are singletons, and under 0.1% rests with the top ten. These receptors' targets are unknown. Sequencing input: naive CD4+ T cells from blood. Source of these receptors: a man aged 25-45 years with type 1 diabetes.

This chain connects TRBV9 to TRBJ2-7; a possible D gene is TRBD2 (6 bases). V lost 4 bases to trimming and J lost 1 base, with 15 bases between them. CDR1 is SGDLS and CDR2 is YYNGEE in the germline V gene. The length of the CDR3 is 15 residues. The DNA for the CDR3 is TGTGCCAGCAGCCCTGGAGGGATGGGGTCCTACGAGCAGTACTTC. It yields the protein CASSPGGMGSYEQYF.

There are a few counts of this clone. V gene TRBV7-2 combines with J gene TRBJ2-5; 12 bases are a match to TRBD2. The CDR3 runs 16 residues. From germline, CDR1 is SGHTA and CDR2 FQGNSA. J was trimmed by 4 bases and V by 3 bases; bases with no gene match: 6. CDR3 nucleotide sequence: TGTGCCAGCAGCTTGACTAGCGGGGGATTTGGAGAGACCCAGTACTTC. This gives the protein CASSLTSGGFGETQYF.